This TCR beta chain was profiled in a study of T cell repertoires in cytomegalovirus infection. About the study: HLA-B-restricted CMV epitopes that are well studied were used alongside recently identified HLA-C-restricted ones. The public TCR beta signatures pointed to both CMV infection and matching HLA type. Study results and caveats: Dominating the ex vivo response were TCR beta clonotypes that were CMV-specific and HLA-C-restricted. Cumulative frequency of public TCR beta families picked out carriers of CMV plus the relevant HLA.

V lost 3 bases to trimming and J lost 2 bases, with 6 bases between them. The CDR3 sequence is 13 residues long. Germline-derived CDR1 and CDR2 are SGHVS and FNYEAQ. This clonotype was observed many times. The antigen is not known. TCRdb called the reads again in MiXCR, with one record for every CDR3 protein. The sample holds fewer than 850,000 distinct CDR3 sequences, 25% to 35% seen once. The source of this sequence is a human donor in good health (CMV status not recorded). Some clones in this sample may be carry-over from other donors' samples. V is TRBV7-6 and J is TRBJ2-3; no definite D call. The starting material was cultured CD8+ T cells from PBMCs, obtained from culture after CMV antigen stimulation. This CDR3 reads CASSLDTTDTQYF. The CDR3 bases are TGTGCCAGCAGCTTGGATACCACAGATACGCAGTATTTT.